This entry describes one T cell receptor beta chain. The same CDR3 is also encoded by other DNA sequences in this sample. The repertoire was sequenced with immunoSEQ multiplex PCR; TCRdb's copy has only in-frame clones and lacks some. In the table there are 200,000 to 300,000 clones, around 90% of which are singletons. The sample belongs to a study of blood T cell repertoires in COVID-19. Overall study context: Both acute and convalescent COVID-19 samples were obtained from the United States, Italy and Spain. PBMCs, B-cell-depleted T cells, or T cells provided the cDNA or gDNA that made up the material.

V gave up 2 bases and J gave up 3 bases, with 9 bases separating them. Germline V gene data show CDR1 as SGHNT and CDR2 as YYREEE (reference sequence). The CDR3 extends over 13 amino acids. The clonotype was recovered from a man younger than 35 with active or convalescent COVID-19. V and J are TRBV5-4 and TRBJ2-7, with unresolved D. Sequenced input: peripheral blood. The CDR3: CASSLGADYEQYF. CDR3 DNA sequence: TGTGCCAGCAGCTTAGGAGCAGACTACGAGCAGTACTTC. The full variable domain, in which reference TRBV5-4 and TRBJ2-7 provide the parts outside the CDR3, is ETGVTQSPTHLIKTRGQQVTLRCSSQSGHNTVSWYQQALGQGPQFIFQYYREEENGRGNFPPRFSGLQFPNYSSELNVNALELDDSALYLCASSLGADYEQYFGPGTRLTVT.